This T cell receptor beta chain derives from a study of STAT3 mutations in large granular lymphocyte leukemia. General study results and limits: Every T-LGLL patient had at least one immunodominant TCRbeta clonotype.

TCRdb's table, derived via immunoSEQ multiplex PCR, lists solely in-frame clones and lacks some. The table shows some 4,000 clones, with approximately 71% occurring only once. Germline V gene data show CDR1 as SGHRS and CDR2 as YFSETQ. This CDR3 is built from 13 residues. Trimming cost V 0 bases and J 7 bases; bases outside gene matches: 1. Turning to this clone: Its specificity is not known.

Material for sequencing was peripheral blood mononuclear cells. The sequence was obtained from a man aged 55-75 years with T-cell large granular lymphocyte leukemia. Some clones in this sample may be carry-over from other donors' samples. This chain connects TRBV5-1 to TRBJ1-2; 9 bases agree with TRBD1. Written as DNA, the CDR3 is TGCGCCAGCAGCTTGGGGACAGGGGTTGGCTACACCTTC. This translates into CASSLGTGVGYTF.